The T cell receptor beta chain under discussion was sequenced for a study of cytomegalovirus exposure and HLA in healthy donors. The PCR was carried out with 60 Vbeta primers and 13 Jbeta primers. Only in-frame clones appear in the TCRdb table, and some are missing; sequencing was by immunoSEQ multiplex PCR. The sample contains roughly 120,000 clones, approximately 9.4% of which appear only once. A few counts support this clone. No antigen is known for it. The CDR3 spans 14 residues. CDR1 is SGHTA, CDR2 FQGTGA, per germline. With V trimmed by 8 bases and J by 5 bases, 8 bases remained unmatched. Findings and caveats of the study: HLA restriction was apparent for most CMV-associated TCR beta chains in a later analysis. Across all donors, roughly uniform sequencing depth was an assumption of the presence/absence analyses.

Sequenced material: PBMCs. This chain uses TRBV7-3 with TRBJ2-1, with 8 bases aligning to TRBD1. The clonotype was recovered from a man aged 25 to 40 in good health and CMV-seronegative. CDR3 DNA sequence: TGTGCCAGCGGTGGACAGGGTCCTCACAATGAGCAGTTCTTC. Protein product: CASGGQGPHNEQFF.